These T cell receptor beta chains were read from a single sample in a study of cytomegalovirus exposure and HLA in healthy donors. Clones were read by immunoSEQ multiplex PCR, and TCRdb kept only the in-frame ones, dropping some. The table records some 200,000 clones, approximately 80% of them present only once. Material: PBMCs. The receptors here all came from a man aged 35 to 55 in good health and CMV-seronegative. CDR3s include the opening cysteine and the closing phenylalanine or tryptophan. Fields, in order: CDR3 protein, CDR3 DNA, D gene, J gene, clone size, V gene. D genes are given only for firm matches. Part of the rows lack a size; the others show once, few, many or a class for expanded clones.

CDR3aa: CASQLMMNTEAFF; CDR3nt: TGTGCCAGCCAACTGATGATGAACACTGAAGCTTTCTTT; d_gene: NA; j_gene: TRBJ1-1; abundance: NA; v_gene: TRBV27
CDR3aa: CASSAPLQGVGNTEAFF; CDR3nt: TGTGCCAGCAGCGCGCCCTTACAGGGGGTAGGGAACACTGAAGCTTTCTTT; d_gene: TRBD1; j_gene: TRBJ1-1; abundance: NA; v_gene: TRBV9
CDR3aa: CASQSGNSNQPQHF; CDR3nt: TGTGCCAGTCAGTCGGGGAATAGCAATCAGCCCCAGCATTTT; d_gene: NA; j_gene: TRBJ1-5; abundance: few; v_gene: TRBV6-6
CDR3aa: CASSSEVAKRGNEQFF; CDR3nt: TGTGCCAGCAGCTCAGAGGTCGCGAAAAGGGGCAATGAGCAGTTCTTC; d_gene: NA; j_gene: TRBJ2-1; abundance: NA; v_gene: TRBV7-8
CDR3aa: CASSQDRGSNEKLFF; CDR3nt: TGTGCCAGCAGCCAAGATAGAGGTTCTAATGAAAAACTGTTTTTT; d_gene: NA; j_gene: TRBJ1-4; abundance: NA; v_gene: TRBV4-2
CDR3aa: CSSKGDTEAFF; CDR3nt: TGCAGCTCTAAGGGGGACACTGAAGCTTTCTTT; d_gene: NA; j_gene: TRBJ1-1; abundance: NA; v_gene: TRBV29-1
CDR3aa: CASSRWTGSTEAFF; CDR3nt: TGTGCCAGCAGTCGTTGGACGGGGAGCACTGAAGCTTTCTTT; d_gene: NA; j_gene: TRBJ1-1; abundance: few; v_gene: TRBV6-1
CDR3aa: CASSFGGAGELFF; CDR3nt: TGTGCCAGCAGCTTTGGCGGTGCCGGGGAGCTGTTTTTT; d_gene: NA; j_gene: TRBJ2-2; abundance: NA; v_gene: TRBV7-9
CDR3aa: CASSTSYEQYF; CDR3nt: TGTGCCAGCAGCACATCCTACGAGCAGTACTTC; d_gene: NA; j_gene: TRBJ2-7; abundance: NA; v_gene: TRBV7-9
CDR3aa: CASSVEGGSAYEQYF; CDR3nt: TGTGCCAGCAGCGTAGAGGGCGGGAGTGCCTACGAGCAGTACTTC; d_gene: TRBD2; j_gene: TRBJ2-7; abundance: few; v_gene: TRBV9
CDR3aa: CASSLGDSPYEQYF; CDR3nt: TGTGCCAGCAGCTTGGGGGACAGTCCCTACGAGCAGTACTTC; d_gene: TRBD1; j_gene: TRBJ2-7; abundance: NA; v_gene: TRBV7-9
CDR3aa: CASKKGTLNTEAFF; CDR3nt: TGTGCCAGTAAGAAGGGGACTCTGAACACTGAAGCTTTCTTT; d_gene: NA; j_gene: TRBJ1-1; abundance: few; v_gene: TRBV19
CDR3aa: CASSFRQGSGANVLTF; CDR3nt: TGCGCCAGCAGCTTCCGACAGGGCTCTGGGGCCAACGTCCTGACTTTC; d_gene: TRBD1; j_gene: TRBJ2-6; abundance: NA; v_gene: TRBV5-1
CDR3aa: CASSSRDRITYEQYF; CDR3nt: TGTGCCAGCAGTTCCCGGGACAGAATTACCTACGAGCAGTACTTC; d_gene: TRBD1; j_gene: TRBJ2-7; abundance: once; v_gene: TRBV6-5
CDR3aa: CASSQDGLASYTGELFF; CDR3nt: TGCGCCAGCAGCCAAGATGGGCTAGCGTCTTACACCGGGGAGCTGTTTTTT; d_gene: NA; j_gene: TRBJ2-2; abundance: few; v_gene: TRBV4-3
CDR3aa: CASSMRKTEAFF; CDR3nt: TGTGCCAGTAGTATGAGGAAAACTGAAGCTTTCTTT; d_gene: NA; j_gene: TRBJ1-1; abundance: NA; v_gene: TRBV19
CDR3aa: CASSLRQFSSYNEQFF; CDR3nt: TGTGCCAGCAGTTTAAGACAGTTCAGCTCCTACAATGAGCAGTTCTTC; d_gene: NA; j_gene: TRBJ2-1; abundance: NA; v_gene: TRBV28
CDR3aa: CASTRESGYTF; CDR3nt: TGTGCCTCCACCCGCGAATCCGGCTACACCTTC; d_gene: NA; j_gene: TRBJ1-2; abundance: NA; v_gene: TRBV13
CDR3aa: CASSDPSGRAYNEQFF; CDR3nt: TGTGCCAGCAGTGACCCCAGCGGGAGGGCCTACAATGAGCAGTTCTTC; d_gene: TRBD2; j_gene: TRBJ2-1; abundance: NA; v_gene: TRBV6-1
CDR3aa: CASRTRQDTYGYTF; CDR3nt: TGTGCCAGTAGGACCCGACAGGATACCTATGGCTACACCTTC; d_gene: NA; j_gene: TRBJ1-2; abundance: NA; v_gene: TRBV19
CDR3aa: CASSPVHNGGNEQFF; CDR3nt: TGTGCCAGCTCACCGGTTCACAACGGGGGCAATGAGCAGTTCTTC; d_gene: NA; j_gene: TRBJ2-1; abundance: NA; v_gene: TRBV18
CDR3aa: CSVVQRYEQYF; CDR3nt: TGCAGTGTGGTCCAGCGGTACGAGCAGTACTTC; d_gene: NA; j_gene: TRBJ2-7; abundance: NA; v_gene: TRBV20-1
CDR3aa: CASSIARGPNEQYF; CDR3nt: TGTGCCAGTAGTATAGCCAGGGGTCCGAACGAGCAGTACTTC; d_gene: NA; j_gene: TRBJ2-7; abundance: NA; v_gene: TRBV19
CDR3aa: CASRGSGGPDTQYF; CDR3nt: TGTGCCAGTAGGGGTAGCGGGGGGCCAGATACGCAGTATTTT; d_gene: TRBD2; j_gene: TRBJ2-3; abundance: NA; v_gene: TRBV19
CDR3aa: CASSLSGNTIYF; CDR3nt: TGTGCCAGCAGCCTCTCTGGAAACACCATATATTTT; d_gene: NA; j_gene: TRBJ1-3; abundance: NA; v_gene: TRBV6-1
CDR3aa: CATLRRRDTGELFF; CDR3nt: TGTGCCACCCTAAGACGGAGGGACACCGGGGAGCTGTTTTTT; d_gene: NA; j_gene: TRBJ2-2; abundance: NA; v_gene: TRBV28
CDR3aa: CASSPGTLATNEKLFF; CDR3nt: TGTGCCAGTAGTCCCGGGACACTTGCAACTAATGAAAAACTGTTTTTT; d_gene: NA; j_gene: TRBJ1-4; abundance: once; v_gene: TRBV19
CDR3aa: CASSKGGRGVYEQYF; CDR3nt: TGCGCCAGCAGCAAAGGGGGCAGAGGTGTCTACGAGCAGTACTTC; d_gene: TRBD1; j_gene: TRBJ2-7; abundance: NA; v_gene: TRBV4-1
CDR3aa: CASSLAGTNTGELFF; CDR3nt: TGTGCCAGTAGTCTGGCGGGAACGAACACCGGGGAGCTGTTTTTT; d_gene: NA; j_gene: TRBJ2-2; abundance: NA; v_gene: TRBV19
CDR3aa: CASSVRQGHEQYF; CDR3nt: TGTGCCAGCAGCGTCAGACAGGGTCACGAGCAGTACTTC; d_gene: TRBD1; j_gene: TRBJ2-7; abundance: NA; v_gene: TRBV9
CDR3aa: CASSLMGQQNTEAFF; CDR3nt: TGTGCCAGCAGCCTAATGGGACAGCAAAACACTGAAGCTTTCTTT; d_gene: TRBD1; j_gene: TRBJ1-1; abundance: NA; v_gene: TRBV7-3
CDR3aa: CASSYRGAGANVLTF; CDR3nt: TGTGCCAGCAGTTACAGGGGTGCTGGGGCCAACGTCCTGACTTTC; d_gene: TRBD1; j_gene: TRBJ2-6; abundance: NA; v_gene: TRBV27
CDR3aa: CSVIRSQVTEAFF; CDR3nt: TGCAGCGTAATAAGATCTCAGGTCACTGAAGCTTTCTTT; d_gene: NA; j_gene: TRBJ1-1; abundance: NA; v_gene: TRBV29-1
CDR3aa: CASSTAAPSRWTENTGELFF; CDR3nt: TGTGCCAGCAGTACGGCGGCACCCTCCCGGTGGACAGAGAACACCGGGGAGCTGTTTTTT; d_gene: NA; j_gene: TRBJ2-2; abundance: NA; v_gene: TRBV2
CDR3aa: CASSPRWDSEQFF; CDR3nt: TGTGCCAGCAGCCCTAGATGGGACTCGGAGCAGTTCTTC; d_gene: NA; j_gene: TRBJ2-1; abundance: NA; v_gene: TRBV7-2
CDR3aa: CSVKTGPDTEAFF; CDR3nt: TGCAGCGTGAAGACAGGGCCAGACACTGAAGCTTTCTTT; d_gene: TRBD1; j_gene: TRBJ1-1; abundance: few; v_gene: TRBV29-1
CDR3aa: CASSSRGARWAGELFF; CDR3nt: TGTGCCAGCAGTTCCCGGGGGGCTCGGTGGGCCGGGGAGCTGTTTTTT; d_gene: NA; j_gene: TRBJ2-2; abundance: NA; v_gene: TRBV28
CDR3aa: CASSQINREASEQYF; CDR3nt: TGTGCCAGCAGCCAAATAAACCGGGAGGCCTCCGAGCAGTACTTC; d_gene: TRBD2; j_gene: TRBJ2-7; abundance: NA; v_gene: TRBV4-2
CDR3aa: CASSLELVGNTIYF; CDR3nt: TGTGCCAGCTCACTAGAACTAGTCGGAAACACCATATATTTT; d_gene: NA; j_gene: TRBJ1-3; abundance: NA; v_gene: TRBV18
CDR3aa: CSARQVGEQYF; CDR3nt: TGCAGTGCTAGACAGGTGGGCGAGCAGTACTTC; d_gene: NA; j_gene: TRBJ2-7; abundance: few; v_gene: TRBV20-1
CDR3aa: CASSSRPSGSNEQYF; CDR3nt: TGTGCCAGCAGTTCCAGACCCAGCGGGAGTAACGAGCAGTACTTC; d_gene: TRBD2; j_gene: TRBJ2-7; abundance: NA; v_gene: TRBV27
CDR3aa: CASADRAGNTIYF; CDR3nt: TGTGCCAGCGCTGACAGGGCGGGAAACACCATATATTTT; d_gene: TRBD1; j_gene: TRBJ1-3; abundance: NA; v_gene: TRBV18
CDR3aa: CASRRDSTDTQYF; CDR3nt: TGTGCCAGCAGGCGAGATAGCACAGATACGCAGTATTTT; d_gene: NA; j_gene: TRBJ2-3; abundance: NA; v_gene: TRBV28
CDR3aa: CAIGTGGRVGEQYF; CDR3nt: TGTGCCATCGGGACAGGGGGCCGGGTGGGAGAGCAGTACTTC; d_gene: TRBD1; j_gene: TRBJ2-7; abundance: NA; v_gene: TRBV10-3
CDR3aa: CASTPQGAGNEKLFF; CDR3nt: TGTGCCAGCACCCCACAGGGCGCCGGTAATGAAAAACTGTTTTTT; d_gene: NA; j_gene: TRBJ1-4; abundance: NA; v_gene: TRBV5-6
CDR3aa: CASSQTLRDTQYF; CDR3nt: TGTGCCAGCAGTCAAACGCTGAGAGATACGCAGTATTTT; d_gene: NA; j_gene: TRBJ2-3; abundance: few; v_gene: TRBV6-6
CDR3aa: CASSYSTSVSTGELFF; CDR3nt: TGTGCCAGCAGTTACTCGACTAGCGTTAGCACCGGGGAGCTGTTTTTT; d_gene: TRBD2; j_gene: TRBJ2-2; abundance: NA; v_gene: TRBV6-6
CDR3aa: CASSLGGVGYTF; CDR3nt: TGTGCCAGCAGCTTAGGAGGAGTGGGCTACACCTTC; d_gene: NA; j_gene: TRBJ1-2; abundance: NA; v_gene: TRBV7-9
CDR3aa: CASRFDRGYYGYTF; CDR3nt: TGTGCCAGCAGATTCGACAGGGGGTACTATGGCTACACCTTC; d_gene: TRBD1; j_gene: TRBJ1-2; abundance: NA; v_gene: TRBV5-4
CDR3aa: CASRPLQGTEAFF; CDR3nt: TGTGCCAGCAGACCTCTCCAGGGCACTGAAGCTTTCTTT; d_gene: NA; j_gene: TRBJ1-1; abundance: NA; v_gene: TRBV2
CDR3aa: CASSLRASGTGNQPQHF; CDR3nt: TGTGCCAGCAGTTTGAGGGCATCCGGGACAGGGAATCAGCCCCAGCATTTT; d_gene: TRBD1; j_gene: TRBJ1-5; abundance: once; v_gene: TRBV27
CDR3aa: CASKPPGNTEAFF; CDR3nt: TGTGCCAGCAAGCCCCCGGGGAACACTGAAGCTTTCTTT; d_gene: NA; j_gene: TRBJ1-1; abundance: few; v_gene: TRBV6-5
CDR3aa: CASSPNRSYEQYF; CDR3nt: TGCGCCAGCAGCCCGAACAGGTCCTACGAGCAGTACTTC; d_gene: NA; j_gene: TRBJ2-7; abundance: NA; v_gene: TRBV4-1
CDR3aa: CASSLGLAGELFF; CDR3nt: TGTGCCAGCAGCCTCGGACTAGCCGGGGAGCTGTTTTTT; d_gene: TRBD2; j_gene: TRBJ2-2; abundance: NA; v_gene: TRBV28
CDR3aa: CASSLVAGGGYGYTF; CDR3nt: TGTGCCAGCAGCTTGGTGGCAGGGGGAGGATATGGCTACACCTTC; d_gene: TRBD1; j_gene: TRBJ1-2; abundance: few; v_gene: TRBV5-5